This T cell receptor (beta chain) was found in a study of breast tumors, draining lymph nodes, adjacent tissues. MiXCR was run by TCRdb on the multiplex PCR reads, yielding one entry per CDR3 protein. Of some 100,000 distinct CDR3 sequences listed, 21% are singletons. Study-wide findings and caveats: Data only fit, rather than demonstrated, lymph node origin of most tumor T cells. The data were judged consistent with most tumor T cells coming from lymph node and expanding in tumor. Tumor repertoires ranked between lymph nodes and nontumor tissue in diversity, with V and J gene preferences.

This clonotype was counted at least ten times. Its antigen is unidentified. Breast cancer patients provided tissue from their axillary draining lymph nodes. The sample taken for sequencing was axillary lymph node tissue. The receptor's source is a female donor with breast cancer. Some clones in this sample may be carry-over from other donors' samples.

The CDR3 region has the DNA TGTGCCATCAGTGAGACAACAGGGGGCAGTTCACCCCTCCACTTT. Encoded protein: CAISETTGGSSPLHF. V is TRBV10-3 and J is TRBJ1-6; 9 positions match TRBD1. After removal of 2 bases from V and 9 bases from J, the junction contained 5 bases not matched to a gene. Germline lookup yields CDR1 ENHRY and CDR2 SYGVKD. The CDR3 runs to 15 residues.